The 21 T cell receptor beta chains below come from one sample, sequenced in a study of identical twins. In TCRdb, the 5' RACE reads were re-called with MiXCR into one record per CDR3 protein. The table lists hundreds of thousands of distinct CDR3 sequences, about 20% of them singletons. This sample also appeared in a second study, on T cells expressing NK-cell markers.

Sequencing used PBMCs. The receptors come from a woman aged 18-35 years in good health.

The chain has TRBV7-2 and TRBJ1-2; TRBD1 is a possible D gene (6 bases). Trimming cost V 5 bases and J 0 bases, with 13 bases left between them. Per germline, CDR1 SGHTA and CDR2 FQGNSA. CDR3 length: 15 amino acids. CDR3 DNA sequence: TGTGCCAGCAGCCAAACAGGGCCTACTAACTATGGCTACACCTTC. Residues: CASSQTGPTNYGYTF.

The V and J genes are TRBV5-1 and TRBJ2-7, with D hard to call. Germline loops: CDR1 SGHRS, CDR2 YFSETQ. The CDR3 spans 12 residues. Trimming took 8 bases from V and 5 from J, leaving 14 bases between them. The chain's CDR3 is CARRHGRDEQYF. The CDR3 DNA is TGCGCCAGAAGGCACGGTCGCGACGAGCAGTACTTC.

The rearrangement uses TRBV27 and TRBJ1-2; D not certain. This CDR3 region has 13 residues. Trimming left V 6 bases short and J 2 bases short, with 10 bases between. CDR1 and CDR2 from the germline V gene are MNHEY and SMNVEV (reference sequence). DNA of the CDR3: TGTGCCAGCAGACCTGGGAACAACTATGGCTACACCTTC. This sequence encodes CASRPGNNYGYTF.

The sample holds a few counts of this clonotype. The genes are TRBV7-2 and TRBJ2-1, with D possibly called TRBD1 or TRBD2 (5 bases each). Looked up from germline, CDR1 is SGHTA and CDR2 is FQGNSA. The V end lost 4 bases, the J end lost 4 bases, and 14 bases lay between the germline ends. The CDR3 contains 15 residues. The CDR3 region is CASSYHGTKYNEQFF. CDR3 coding DNA: TGTGCCAGCAGCTACCACGGGACGAAATACAATGAGCAGTTCTTC.

This rearrangement joins TRBV6-2 or TRBV6-3 to TRBJ2-1, with D possibly being TRBD1 (5 bases). From germline, CDR1 is MNHEY and CDR2 SVGEGT. The CDR3 has 14 residues. V was trimmed by 9 bases and J by 7 bases, leaving 19 bases between them. CDR3: CASEPQDFRNEQFF. CDR3 DNA sequence: TGTGCCAGTGAGCCACAGGATTTTAGAAATGAGCAGTTCTTC.

The chain couples TRBV20-1 to TRBJ2-3; D is undetermined. The CDR3 consists of 14 residues. CDR1 is DFQATT, CDR2 SNEGSKA, per germline (reference sequence). Trimming pared 6 bases from V and 0 bases from J, leaving 13 bases between. CDR3 DNA: TGCAGTGCCGCCCCCGGCTCTAGCACAGATACGCAGTATTTT. Translating it yields CSAAPGSSTDTQYF.

This clonotype was picked up a small number of times. The chain employs TRBV20-1 and TRBJ2-2, with 9 bases lining up with TRBD2. Germline V CDR1 and CDR2: DFQATT, SNEGSKA (reference sequence). The V segment lost 6 bases and the J segment 7 bases; nucleotides outside the gene matches: 12. The length of the CDR3 is 15 residues. CDR3 loop: CSAPKGGRADGELFF. In DNA, the CDR3 is TGCAGTGCCCCGAAAGGCGGGAGGGCCGACGGGGAGCTGTTTTTT.

This clonotype has only a few counts. The chain has TRBV2 and TRBJ2-2; TRBD1 matches at 9 bases. Germline-derived CDR1 and CDR2 are SNHLY and FYNNEI. The CDR3 loop spans 15 amino acids. The ends lost 5 bases at V and 4 bases at J; junction bases unmatched: 5. The chain's CDR3 is CASSTGTGFTGELFF. For the CDR3, the DNA is TGTGCCAGCAGTACCGGGACAGGGTTCACCGGGGAGCTGTTTTTT.

The sample holds many counts of this clonotype. The V call is TRBV7-6, the J call TRBJ2-3; D uncertain. V was cut by 5 bases and J by 5 bases, with 11 bases left in between. The length of the CDR3 is 13 residues. The germline V gene encodes CDR1 SGHVS and CDR2 FNYEAQ. The CDR3: CASSPRPVDTQYF. The DNA of the CDR3 is TGTGCCAGCAGCCCCCGTCCGGTAGATACGCAGTATTTT.

This clonotype was seen more than once but under ten times. The CDR3 bases are TGCAGTGCTTCCCCCTTACAGGGGCCTGGGGCCAACGTCCTGACTTTC. It yields the protein CSASPLQGPGANVLTF. The chain uses TRBV20-1 and TRBJ2-6, with TRBD1 matching 7 bases. V lost 5 bases, J lost 2 bases, and 9 bases stayed unmatched. The germline V gene has CDR1 DFQATT and CDR2 SNEGSKA (reference sequence). The CDR3 has 16 amino acids.

The chain joins TRBV2 to TRBJ2-5, with D possibly matching TRBD2 (6 bases). From germline, CDR1 is SNHLY and CDR2 FYNNEI. Trimming shortened V by 10 bases and J by 5 bases, and 20 bases separated the two germline ends. The CDR3 has 14 amino acids. The CDR3 bases are TGTGCCACCAGCCCGGGACTTCGGGGCGAGACCCAGTACTTC. Its translation: CATSPGLRGETQYF.

This clonotype has just a few counts. The chain recombines TRBV4-3 with TRBJ2-1, with 9 bases matching TRBD2. There are 17 residues in the CDR3. Germline V gives CDR1 LGHNA, CDR2 YSLEER. J was trimmed by 9 bases and V by 0 bases; bases with no gene match: 12. CDR3 loop: CASSQEKRVAGEGEQFF. In DNA, the CDR3 is TGCGCCAGCAGCCAAGAAAAACGGGTAGCGGGAGAGGGTGAGCAGTTCTTC.

This clonotype showed up just a few times. The genes are TRBV12-3 or TRBV12-4 and TRBJ2-1, with TRBD2 matching over 16 bases. Unmatched junction bases numbered 11, after V lost 6 bases and J lost 6 bases. The CDR3 covers 18 residues. CDR3 in amino acids: CASSRGLAGGVALNEQFF. The CDR3 nucleotides are TGTGCCAGCAGCCGGGGACTAGCGGGGGGGGTAGCGCTCAATGAGCAGTTCTTC.

This rearrangement joins TRBV18 to TRBJ2-5; D call uncertain. Germline assignment: CDR1 KGHSH and CDR2 LQKENI. This CDR3 has 15 residues. V was clipped by 3 bases and J by 1 base, with 12 bases between them. CDR3: CASSPSRIPQETQYF. CDR3 nucleotides: TGTGCCAGCTCACCGTCCCGCATTCCCCAAGAGACCCAGTACTTC.

This chain uses TRBV20-1 with TRBJ2-1; D uncertain. There are 12 residues in the CDR3. CDR1 and CDR2 (germline): DFQATT, SNEGSKA (reference sequence). Trimming took 1 base from V and 5 from J, leaving 6 bases between them. The CDR3 DNA follows: TGCAGTGCTAGAGGACCTCACAATGAGCAGTTCTTC. Its translation is CSARGPHNEQFF.

The V call is TRBV6-1, the J call TRBJ2-1; D is undetermined. Germline V gene lookup returns CDR1 MNHNS and CDR2 SASEGT. The ends were cut back, 11 bases at V and 7 bases at J, with 15 bases in the middle. This CDR3 comprises 12 residues. Here the CDR3 reads CAASPPGNEQFF. The CDR3 DNA reads TGTGCCGCCAGCCCCCCTGGGAATGAGCAGTTCTTC.

This clonotype was detected a few times. The chain is built from TRBV20-1 and TRBJ2-2, with D possibly matching TRBD2 (5 bases). V was shortened by 3 bases and J by 3 bases, with 17 bases between the two germline ends. This CDR3 is 16 amino acids long. Germline CDR1 reads DFQATT; CDR2 reads SNEGSKA (reference sequence). The CDR3 DNA reads TGCAGTGCTAGGGGGAGATGGCCACTCGACACCGGGGAGCTGTTTTTT. Encoded protein: CSARGRWPLDTGELFF.

J is TRBJ1-6 and V is TRBV27, with D possibly being TRBD1 (6 bases). Germline assignment: CDR1 MNHEY and CDR2 SMNVEV (reference sequence). V was shortened by 6 bases and J by 9 bases, with 12 bases between the two germline ends. The CDR3 sequence is 13 residues long. The CDR3 coding sequence is TGTGCCAGCAGGGCAGGGGCGGTTTCACCCCTCCACTTT. This encodes CASRAGAVSPLHF.

The rearrangement uses TRBV21-1 and TRBJ2-2; TRBD1, as called in the table, went unchecked against the DNA. TRBV21-1 is shown as a pseudogene. The CDR3 runs to 13 residues. In DNA form, the CDR3 reads TGTGCCAGCAGTACGACAGGGTCCGGGGAGCTGTTTTTT. Protein product: CASSTTGSGELFF.

In this sample, this clonotype turned up a few times. The chain recombines TRBV24-1 with TRBJ1-2; 7 positions match TRBD1. V dropped 3 bases and J dropped 7; count of bases not matched to a gene: 13. CDR1 and CDR2 (germline): KGHDR, SFDVKD. This CDR3 comprises 16 residues. CDR3 loop: CATSDASGTAPSGYTF. CDR3 in DNA: TGTGCCACCAGTGATGCTTCCGGGACAGCGCCTTCTGGCTACACCTTC.

This clonotype was seen a handful of times. V is TRBV6-1 and J is TRBJ2-3; 7 nucleotides line up with TRBD2. CDR3 size: 13 residues. Germline trimming cut 6 bases from V and 6 bases from J; bases unmatched to any gene: 6. The germline CDR1 and CDR2 sequences are MNHNS and SASEGT. CDR3 amino acids: CASRAGAGDTQYF. Here the CDR3 DNA reads TGTGCCAGCAGGGCGGGAGCAGGGGATACGCAGTATTTT.